These 27 T cell receptor beta chains share one sample of origin, sequenced in a study of cytomegalovirus exposure and HLA in healthy donors. The PCR had 60 Vbeta and 13 Jbeta primers. Libraries were prepared by immunoSEQ multiplex PCR; TCRdb keeps only in-frame clonotypes and omits some of them. The sample includes approximately 160,000 clones, roughly 80% of them seen just once. What was sequenced was PBMCs. These receptors were obtained from a woman between 18 and 29 years old in good health and CMV-seronegative.

The chain's CDR3 is CASSQSGRDHEQYF. The CDR3 coding sequence is TGTGCCAGCAGTCAAAGCGGGAGGGACCACGAGCAGTACTTC. The chain has TRBV28 and TRBJ2-7; 10 positions agree with TRBD2. The length of the CDR3 is 14 residues. V lost 5 bases to trimming and J lost 5 bases; unmatched junction nucleotides: 6. Per germline, CDR1 MDHEN and CDR2 SYDVKM.

This clone was picked up a small number of times. This chain connects TRBV18 to TRBJ2-1; D not resolved. V lost 4 bases and J 0 bases, leaving 13 bases between the germline ends. Germline V lookup: CDR1 KGHSH, CDR2 LQKENI. The CDR3 is made up of 16 amino acids. The CDR3 reads CASSLQSFSSYNEQFF. The CDR3 region has the DNA TGTGCCAGCTCACTACAGAGTTTCAGCTCCTACAATGAGCAGTTCTTC.

This clone was found a few times. The genes are TRBV7-9 and TRBJ2-5; D ambiguous. The end of the DNA is better explained by TRBJ2-7, so the J call may be wrong. Per germline, CDR1 SEHNR and CDR2 FQNEAQ (reference sequence). The CDR3 totals 12 residues. The DNA for the CDR3 is TGTGCCAGCAGCCTGAGCTCCTACGAGCAGTACTTC. Translating it yields CASSLSSYEQYF.

The chain couples TRBV7-9 to TRBJ2-1, with TRBD2 identical over 11 bases. Trimming cost V 6 bases and J 0 bases; bases outside gene matches: 7. Germline assignment: CDR1 SEHNR and CDR2 FQNEAQ (reference sequence). This CDR3 has 17 amino acids. CDR3: CASRMASGRPSYNEQFF. As DNA, the CDR3 is TGTGCCAGCAGGATGGCTAGCGGGAGGCCCTCCTACAATGAGCAGTTCTTC.

The chain joins TRBV4-3 to TRBJ2-7; D is possibly TRBD2 (5 bases). This CDR3 region has 18 residues. Germline V gene lookup returns CDR1 LGHNA and CDR2 YSLEER. Trimming left V 0 bases short and J 5 bases short, with 23 bases between. The chain's CDR3 is CASSQESAGESLSHEQYF. CDR3 sequence (DNA): TGCGCCAGCAGCCAAGAATCGGCCGGGGAGTCCCTCTCTCACGAGCAGTACTTC.

This clone was recorded once. The rearrangement uses TRBV28 and TRBJ2-3; possible D gene TRBD1, 6 bases. The CDR3 is made up of 12 amino acids. The V and J ends lost 2 bases and 11 bases respectively, with 11 bases between them. Germline CDR1 and CDR2: MDHEN and SYDVKM. CDR3: CASSLPRDKQYF. The CDR3 bases are TGTGCCAGCAGTTTACCCAGGGACAAGCAGTATTTT.

The chain couples TRBV28 to TRBJ2-2; possible D gene TRBD1, 6 bases. The V and J ends lost 2 bases and 5 bases respectively, with 9 bases between them. From germline, CDR1 is MDHEN and CDR2 SYDVKM. The CDR3 runs to 14 residues. The CDR3 spells CASSLTGRTGELFF. CDR3 DNA sequence: TGTGCCAGCAGTTTAACAGGGCGGACCGGGGAGCTGTTTTTT. Full variable domain (missing parts from reference TRBV28 and TRBJ2-2): DVKVTQSSRYLVKRTGEKVFLECVQDMDHENMFWYRQDPGLGLRLIYFSYDVKMKEKGDIPEGYSVSREKKERFSLILESASTNQTSMYLCASSLTGRTGELFFGEGSRLTVL.

The chain couples TRBV7-8 to TRBJ1-1, with D perhaps matching TRBD1 (6 bases). There are 15 residues in the CDR3. Germline CDR1 reads SGHVS; CDR2 reads FQNEAQ. With 5 bases removed from V and 3 bases from J, the gap between germline ends came to 16 bases. CDR3 loop: CASSLLGGADTEAFF. The DNA of the CDR3 is TGTGCCAGCAGCCTCCTCGGGGGGGCGGACACTGAAGCTTTCTTT.

The CDR3 protein is CASSLVGTGFHEQYF. The CDR3 DNA follows: TGTGCCAGCAGCTTAGTAGGGACAGGGTTCCACGAGCAGTACTTC. The V gene is TRBV7-2, the J gene TRBJ2-7, with 9 positions matching TRBD1. The CDR3 has 15 residues. Germline lookup yields CDR1 SGHTA and CDR2 FQGNSA. V trimming: 1 base; J trimming: 5 bases; junction bases outside the gene matches: 6.

The genes are TRBV28 and TRBJ1-5, with 10 bases matching TRBD1. CDR3 length equals 16 residues. With 3 bases clipped from V and 7 bases from J, the junction kept 9 bases outside the gene matches. Germline V gene data show CDR1 as MDHEN and CDR2 as SYDVKM. CDR3: CASSLLRQGAGQPQHF. CDR3 nucleotide sequence: TGTGCCAGCAGTTTGCTTCGACAGGGGGCAGGACAGCCCCAGCATTTT.

The rearrangement links TRBV28 to TRBJ2-7; 7 nucleotides align to TRBD2. V trimming: 5 bases; J trimming: 6 bases; junction bases outside the gene matches: 10. Germline V CDR1 and CDR2: MDHEN, SYDVKM. This CDR3 is 14 amino acids long. CDR3 in amino acids: CASSPGLELAEQYF. CDR3 coding DNA: TGTGCCAGCAGTCCCGGACTAGAACTAGCCGAGCAGTACTTC.

The rearrangement uses TRBV28 and TRBJ2-7, with 9 bases fitting TRBD1. CDR3 length: 13 residues. J lost 12 bases, V lost 7 bases, and 13 bases had no gene match. Germline lookup yields CDR1 MDHEN and CDR2 SYDVKM. CDR3 in amino acids: CASTPGTGSGPYF. CDR3 in DNA: TGTGCCAGCACTCCCGGGACAGGGTCTGGGCCGTACTTC.

The chain combines TRBV4-3 with TRBJ2-3; 7 bases fit TRBD1. Germline trimming cut 2 bases from V and 5 bases from J; bases unmatched to any gene: 1. The CDR3 totals 13 residues. Germline CDR1 and CDR2: LGHNA and YSLEER. The CDR3 DNA reads TGCGCCAGCAGCCAACGACAGGGAGATACGCAGTATTTT. The encoded protein is CASSQRQGDTQYF.

The chain has TRBV11-2 and TRBJ1-2, with D tentatively TRBD1 (6 bases). This CDR3 has 15 amino acids. The V end lost 0 bases, the J end lost 4 bases, and 12 bases lay between the germline ends. Per the germline V gene, CDR1 is SGHAT and CDR2 is FQNNGV. CDR3 amino acids: CASSLDLGRGYGYTF. The CDR3 nucleotides are TGTGCCAGCAGCTTAGATCTTGGCAGGGGCTATGGCTACACCTTC.

The J gene is TRBJ2-1, the V gene TRBV29-1, with TRBD2 identical over 8 bases. The CDR3 has 16 residues. J was trimmed by 3 bases and V by 7 bases; bases with no gene match: 14. Germline V gene data show CDR1 as SQVTM and CDR2 as ANQGSEA. This chain's CDR3 is CSALTGTRVYYNEQFF. In nucleotides, the CDR3 is TGCAGCGCCCTTACCGGGACTAGAGTTTACTACAATGAGCAGTTCTTC.

The chain links TRBV11-3 to TRBJ1-1; D might be TRBD1 (6 bases). This CDR3 contains 15 residues. Trimming stripped 5 bases from V and 0 bases from J, with 13 bases between. Germline-derived CDR1 and CDR2 are SGHNT and YENEEA. The CDR3 sequence is CASSASQGMNTEAFF. CDR3 sequence (DNA): TGTGCCAGCAGCGCCAGCCAGGGGATGAACACTGAAGCTTTCTTT.

The rearrangement uses TRBV7-9 and TRBJ2-3, with D unresolved. Germline CDR1 is SEHNR and CDR2 is FQNEAQ (reference sequence). V shed 2 bases and J shed 4 bases, with 4 bases lying between them. The CDR3 consists of 12 residues. CDR3: CASSLLSDTQYF. The CDR3 DNA sequence: TGTGCCAGCAGCTTATTATCAGATACGCAGTATTTT. Drawing the rest from reference TRBV7-9 and TRBJ2-3, the complete variable domain is DTGVSQNPRHKITKRGQNVTFRCDPISEHNRLYWYRQTLGQGPEFLTYFQNEAQLEKSRLLSDRFSAERPKGSFSTLEIQRTEQGDSAMYLCASSLLSDTQYFGPGTRLTVL.

The chain has TRBV7-9 and TRBJ2-3; TRBD1 matches at 7 bases. The CDR3 runs 14 residues. Germline CDR1 and CDR2: SEHNR and FQNEAQ (reference sequence). J gave up 1 base and V 5 bases, and 3 bases lay outside the gene matches. CDR3 sequence (DNA): TGTGCCAGCAGCCGGGGACAGCGCACAGATACGCAGTATTTT. Encoded protein: CASSRGQRTDTQYF.

V and J are TRBV2 and TRBJ2-6, with 7 bases fitting TRBD1. Germline values: CDR1 SNHLY, CDR2 FYNNEI. V dropped 2 bases and J dropped 1; count of bases not matched to a gene: 11. This CDR3 region has 19 residues. The CDR3 coding sequence is TGTGCCAGCAGTGAACTGACAGGGCTGGGCGGATCTGGGGCCAACGTCCTGACTTTC. Translated, it gives CASSELTGLGGSGANVLTF.

In nucleotides, the CDR3 is TGCGCCAGCAGCTTGGGTACTCCCTCAGATACGCAGTATTTT. Amino acids: CASSLGTPSDTQYF. The chain has TRBV5-1 and TRBJ2-3, with D uncertain. The CDR3 is 14 amino acids. V was shortened by 0 bases and J by 4 bases, with 9 bases between the two germline ends. Germline CDR1 and CDR2: SGHRS and YFSETQ.

The chain recombines TRBV28 with TRBJ1-2; a weak D match, TRBD1 (5 bases). V lost 1 base and J lost 4, with 7 bases in between. In germline, CDR1 is MDHEN, CDR2 SYDVKM. The CDR3 covers 13 residues. The CDR3, as DNA: TGTGCCAGCAGTTTATCAGGGATCTATGGCTACACCTTC. Translated, it gives CASSLSGIYGYTF.

The gene calls are TRBV23-1 and TRBJ2-5; 7 nucleotides line up with TRBD1. The J call may be mistaken, given a closer DNA end match to TRBJ2-7. TRBV23-1 falls under the ORF class, with uncertain function. This CDR3 spans 13 amino acids. The CDR3 nucleotides read TGCGCCAGCAGTAGACAGGGCCACTACGAGCAGTACTTC. Its protein is CASSRQGHYEQYF.

This sequence joins TRBV13 and TRBJ1-1, with D possibly matching TRBD1 (6 bases). Trimming took 5 bases from V and 7 from J, leaving 14 bases between them. CDR3 size: 13 residues. The germline CDR1 and CDR2 sequences are PRHDT and FYEKMQ (reference sequence). CDR3: CASSQGGGGEAFF. CDR3 sequence (DNA): TGTGCCAGCAGCCAGGGAGGGGGGGGTGAAGCTTTCTTT.

The rearrangement joins TRBV30 to TRBJ2-1; TRBD1 matches at 11 bases. Germline V gene lookup returns CDR1 GTSNPN and CDR2 SVGIG (reference sequence). The CDR3 covers 15 residues. V shed 2 bases and J 12 bases; nucleotides not matched to a gene: 12. CDR3 DNA: TGTGCCTGGAGTCGGACAGGGGGCGCGTCCATTGGGCAGTTCTTC. Protein product: CAWSRTGGASIGQFF.

As DNA, the CDR3 is TGTGCCAGTAGTACCCCGGGACAGGGTAGCAATCAGCCCCAGCATTTT. This codes for CASSTPGQGSNQPQHF. The chain recombines TRBV19 with TRBJ1-5, with 9 bases lining up with TRBD1. After removal of 4 bases from V and 0 bases from J, the junction contained 4 bases not matched to a gene. The length of the CDR3 is 16 residues. Germline loops: CDR1 LNHDA, CDR2 SQIVND (reference sequence).

The genes are TRBV14 and TRBJ1-4; possible D gene TRBD1, 6 bases. The CDR3 is 13 amino acids. V dropped 3 bases and J dropped 10 bases, with 12 bases sitting between them. Germline V gives CDR1 SGHDN, CDR2 FVKESK. DNA of the CDR3: TGTGCCAGCAGCCAGGGGGGAGGGGGAAAACTGTTTTTT. It specifies CASSQGGGGKLFF. The variable domain in full, completed from reference TRBV14 and TRBJ1-4, reads EAGVTQFPSHSVIEKGQTVTLRCDPISGHDNLYWYRRVMGKEIKFLLHFVKESKQDESGMPNNRFLAERTGGTYSTLKVQPAELEDSGVYFCASSQGGGGKLFFGSGTQLSVL.

J is TRBJ2-3 and V is TRBV14, with TRBD2 matching over 13 bases. Unmatched junction bases numbered 9, after V lost 4 bases and J lost 8 bases. The germline V gene has CDR1 SGHDN and CDR2 FVKESK. CDR3 length: 16 residues. The CDR3 loop is CASSPKTSGRAGTQYF. CDR3 in DNA: TGTGCCAGCAGCCCGAAAACTAGCGGGAGGGCCGGTACGCAGTATTTT.